This entry lists 9 T cell receptor beta chains sequenced from one sample in a study of immune cell composition in non-small cell lung cancer. The assay was immunoSEQ multiplex PCR, and TCRdb's table has in-frame clones only and misses some. Of roughly 5,000 clones in the sample, roughly four fifths are singletons; the top ten hold over 9.5%. The source material was lung tumor tissue. These receptors were collected from a human donor with non-small cell lung cancer.

The sample holds one count of this clone. V usage is TRBV4-3 and J usage is TRBJ1-4; D possibly corresponds to TRBD1 (5 bases). CDR3 size: 15 residues. V was cut by 0 bases and J by 10 bases, with 15 bases left in between. CDR1 LGHNA and CDR2 YSLEER come from the germline V gene. The CDR3 sequence: CASSQDPGKDGKLFF. CDR3 DNA: TGCGCCAGCAGCCAAGATCCAGGGAAAGACGGAAAACTGTTTTTT.

V and J are TRBV7-3 and TRBJ1-1; D gene ambiguous. Germline lookup yields CDR1 SGHTA and CDR2 FQGTGA. The V and J ends lost 2 bases and 3 bases respectively, with 7 bases between them. This CDR3 spans 13 amino acids. CDR3 residues: CASSLSGDTEAFF. The DNA for the CDR3 is TGTGCCAGCAGCTTATCCGGGGACACTGAAGCTTTCTTT. Full variable domain (rest looked up from reference TRBV7-3 and TRBJ1-1): GAGVSQTPSNKVTEKGKYVELRCDPISGHTALYWYRQSLGQGPEFLIYFQGTGAADDSGLPNDRFFAVRPEGSVSTLKIQRTERGDSAVYLCASSLSGDTEAFFGQGTRLTVV.

This chain links TRBV6-5 with TRBJ2-1; TRBD2 matches 8 bases. The V and J ends lost 6 bases and 8 bases, in that order; junction bases with no gene match: 9. Germline CDR1 reads MNHEY; CDR2 reads SVGAGI. The CDR3 sequence is 14 residues long. The CDR3 bases are TGTGCCAGCAGCCCTAGCGGGCCCGTGGATGAGCAGTTCTTC. It is translated as CASSPSGPVDEQFF.

This clone was seen only once. The rearrangement links TRBV4-1 to TRBJ2-7; a possible D gene is TRBD1 (6 bases). This CDR3 is 16 amino acids long. The V gene lost 1 base and the J gene lost 0 bases, with 13 bases spanning the gap. CDR1 is MGHRA and CDR2 is YSYEKL in the germline V gene. The chain's CDR3 is CASSQATGKFSYEQYF. The CDR3 DNA sequence: TGCGCCAGCAGCCAAGCTACAGGGAAGTTCTCCTACGAGCAGTACTTC.

The CDR3 loop reads CASSARLIYNEQFF. The CDR3 DNA reads TGTGCCAGCAGCGCCAGGCTGATTTACAATGAGCAGTTCTTC. The gene calls are TRBV11-2 and TRBJ2-1; no clear D. Germline values: CDR1 SGHAT, CDR2 FQNNGV. The CDR3 loop spans 14 amino acids. V gave up 5 bases and J gave up 4 bases, with 12 bases separating them. The full variable domain, with the rest looked up from reference TRBV11-2 and TRBJ2-1, is EAGVAQSPRYKIIEKRQSVAFWCNPISGHATLYWYQQILGQGPKLLIQFQNNGVVDDSQLPKDRFSAERLKGVDSTLKIQPAKLEDSAVYLCASSARLIYNEQFFGPGTRLTVL.

The V call is TRBV7-9, the J call TRBJ1-5, with TRBD1 matching over 8 bases. Germline V CDR1 and CDR2: SEHNR, FQNEAQ (reference sequence). The CDR3 loop spans 17 amino acids. The junction had 7 bases not matched to a gene; V was cut back by 1 base and J by 2 bases. In DNA, the CDR3 is TGTGCCAGCAGCTTAGTTCCAGGGGGCTTGGGCAATCAGCCCCAGCATTTT. Its protein is CASSLVPGGLGNQPQHF.

The chain combines TRBV9 with TRBJ2-6; 7 bases agree with TRBD1. The ends lost 5 bases at V and 2 bases at J; junction bases unmatched: 4. CDR1 SGDLS and CDR2 YYNGEE come from the germline V gene. This CDR3 region has 15 residues. The DNA of the CDR3 is TGTGCCAGCAGTGAGGGGACAGCTGGGGCCAACGTCCTGACTTTC. This sequence encodes CASSEGTAGANVLTF.

The gene calls are TRBV2 and TRBJ2-3; 7 bases are shared with TRBD1. V lost 7 bases, J lost 2 bases, and 9 bases stayed unmatched. From germline, CDR1 is SNHLY and CDR2 FYNNEI. CDR3 length: 15 residues. The CDR3 sequence: CASTQTDRVTDTQYF. For the CDR3, the DNA is TGTGCCAGCACACAAACTGACAGGGTCACAGATACGCAGTATTTT.

The chain joins TRBV4-2 to TRBJ2-1; 15 bases are a match to TRBD2. V shed 1 base, J shed 3 bases, and the junction held 7 bases outside the gene matches. From germline, CDR1 is LGHNA and CDR2 YNFKEQ. The length of the CDR3 is 19 residues. DNA of the CDR3: TGTGCCAGCAGCCAAGCCGGACTAGCGGGAGGGAGCCTCTACAATGAGCAGTTCTTC. This codes for CASSQAGLAGGSLYNEQFF.